The text below deals with one TCR beta chain. This sample is drawn from a study of yellow fever vaccine responses in identical twins. CDR3 length: 14 residues. Trimming removed 2 bases from V and 10 bases from J; junction bases left unmatched: 7. Germline V CDR1 and CDR2: DFQATT, SNEGSKA (reference sequence). TCRdb re-called the RT-PCR reads through MiXCR, storing one row per CDR3 protein. Among around 17,000 distinct CDR3 sequences listed, 82% were seen once. The input for sequencing was T cells from blood (PBMCs), unsorted or a sorted subset (not recorded which), taken before or after yellow fever vaccination (not recorded which). V and J are TRBV20-1 and TRBJ1-6; 8 bases align to TRBD1. The TCR was taken from a woman under 30 who received the yellow fever vaccine. Here the CDR3 DNA reads TGCAGTGCTAGACAGGGACAGGAGGCCTCACCCCTCCACTTT. This sequence encodes CSARQGQEASPLHF.